This T cell receptor (beta chain) was sequenced during a study of metastatic and nonmetastatic thyroid tumors. Across the whole study: Comparison of repertoires was carried out across blood and tumor or nodule tissue from malignant and benign thyroid patients.

By share, this clone ranks as medium-sized (0.01 to 0.1%). The target antigen is unknown. The study's findings and limits: Reported TCR beta diversity, measured in blood and tumor, was significantly higher for malignant thyroid tumors than for benign nodules.

Each patient went into thyroid surgery without having received any treatment. From the PCR reads, TCRdb re-called clones with MiXCR. This sample has about 85,000 clones, with about 9.1% found just once. The sequence was obtained from a female donor with papillary thyroid cancer or a benign thyroid nodule (not recorded which). Some clones in this sample may be carry-over from other donors' samples. Sequenced sample: blood.

CDR3 protein: CASSEEGWGYEQYF. CDR3 sequence (DNA): TGTGCCAGCAGTGAAGAAGGGTGGGGCTACGAGCAGTACTTC. The chain couples TRBV2 to TRBJ2-7; D remains ambiguous. The germline V and J ends were trimmed by 1 base and 3 bases, with 10 bases remaining between them. The CDR3 is made up of 14 amino acids. Germline V gene lookup returns CDR1 SNHLY and CDR2 FYNNEI.